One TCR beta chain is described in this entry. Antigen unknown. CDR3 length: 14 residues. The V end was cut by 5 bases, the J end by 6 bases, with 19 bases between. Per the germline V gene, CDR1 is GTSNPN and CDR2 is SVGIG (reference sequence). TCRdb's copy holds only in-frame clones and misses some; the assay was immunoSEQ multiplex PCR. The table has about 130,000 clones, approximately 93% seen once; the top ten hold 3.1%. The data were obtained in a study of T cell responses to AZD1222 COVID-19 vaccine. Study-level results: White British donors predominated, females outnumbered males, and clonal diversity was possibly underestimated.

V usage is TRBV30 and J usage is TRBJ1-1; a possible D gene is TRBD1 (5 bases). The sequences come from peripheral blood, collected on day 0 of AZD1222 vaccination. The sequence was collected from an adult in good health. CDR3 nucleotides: TGTGCCTGGGCACAACTTCCCGGGGCCTCTGAAGCTTTCTTT. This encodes CAWAQLPGASEAFF.